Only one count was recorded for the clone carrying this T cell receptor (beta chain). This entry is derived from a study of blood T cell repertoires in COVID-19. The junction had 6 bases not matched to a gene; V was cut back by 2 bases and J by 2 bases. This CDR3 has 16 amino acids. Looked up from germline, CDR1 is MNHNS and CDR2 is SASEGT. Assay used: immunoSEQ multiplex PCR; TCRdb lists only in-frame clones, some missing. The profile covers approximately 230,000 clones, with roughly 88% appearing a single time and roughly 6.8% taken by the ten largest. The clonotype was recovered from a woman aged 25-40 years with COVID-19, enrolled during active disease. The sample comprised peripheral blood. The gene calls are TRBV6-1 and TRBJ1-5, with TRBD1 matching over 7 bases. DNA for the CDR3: TGTGCCAGCAGTGAAAGACAGGGAAAGGGCAATCAGCCCCAGCATTTT. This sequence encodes CASSERQGKGNQPQHF.